The clone carrying this TCR beta chain was detected a few times. V trimming: 2 bases; J trimming: 4 bases; junction bases outside the gene matches: 9. Germline V lookup: CDR1 SGHDT, CDR2 YYEEEE. The CDR3 extends over 16 amino acids. As processed by the authors: Amplification from reference gene primers served as the basis for estimated nucleated cell counts. Sequencing was performed with immunoSEQ multiplex PCR; in TCRdb, only in-frame clones are kept and a portion is missing. The V and J calls and clone size are taken from that table; D and trimming were inferred from the DNA. The sample lists 220,000 or so clones, 80% to 90% seen once, with approximately 5% in the top ten. The data belong to a study of blood T cell repertoires in COVID-19. Study details: Samples of COVID-19 (acute and convalescent) were obtained from the United States, Italy and Spain. Nucleic acid was either cDNA or gDNA, and it came from T cells, B-cell-depleted T cells, or PBMCs.

The specimen sequenced was peripheral blood. V and J are TRBV5-6 and TRBJ2-5; 9 nucleotides align to TRBD1. This sequence originates from a woman aged 60 to 75 who had recovered from COVID-19. CDR3 nucleotide sequence: TGTGCCAGCAGCTTTGGGACAGGGAAGAGAGGAGAGACCCAGTACTTC. Protein product: CASSFGTGKRGETQYF.